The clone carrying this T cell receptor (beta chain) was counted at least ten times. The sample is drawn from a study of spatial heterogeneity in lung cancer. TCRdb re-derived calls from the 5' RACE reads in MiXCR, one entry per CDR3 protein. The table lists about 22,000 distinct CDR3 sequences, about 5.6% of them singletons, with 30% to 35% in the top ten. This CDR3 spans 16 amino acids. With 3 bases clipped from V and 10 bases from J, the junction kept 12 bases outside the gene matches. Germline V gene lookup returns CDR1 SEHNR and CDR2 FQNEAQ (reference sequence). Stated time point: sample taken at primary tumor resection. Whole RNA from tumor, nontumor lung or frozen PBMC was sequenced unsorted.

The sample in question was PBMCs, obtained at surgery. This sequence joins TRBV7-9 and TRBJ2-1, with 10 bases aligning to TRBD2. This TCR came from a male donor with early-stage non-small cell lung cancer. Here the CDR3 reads CASSFVPGLASTEQFF. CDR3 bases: TGTGCCAGCAGCTTCGTTCCGGGACTAGCGTCGACCGAGCAGTTCTTC. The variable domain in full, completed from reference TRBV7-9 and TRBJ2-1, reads DTGVSQNPRHKITKRGQNVTFRCDPISEHNRLYWYRQTLGQGPEFLTYFQNEAQLEKSRLLSDRFSAERPKGSFSTLEIQRTEQGDSAMYLCASSFVPGLASTEQFFGPGTRLTVL.